This is a list of T cell receptor beta chains from one sample in a study of blood T cell repertoires in COVID-19. Generated by immunoSEQ multiplex PCR, the TCRdb table keeps only in-frame clones and is missing some. The sample consists of about 83,000 clones, about nine tenths of them appearing once. The sequenced material came from peripheral blood. Receptors originate from a woman between 45 and 60 years old with active or convalescent COVID-19. Each CDR3 is given with its conserved first and last residue. D genes are given only for firm matches. Rows may omit the clone size; those that give it use once, few, many or a size class.

>14|TRBV7-8|.|.|TRBJ1-1
CASSYPALETEAFF
TGTGCCAGCAGCTACCCAGCGCTGGAAACTGAAGCTTTCTTT
>12|TRBV5-4|.|.|TRBJ1-1
CASSPSATEAFF
TGTGCCAGCAGCCCATCCGCTACCGAAGCTTTCTTT
>14|TRBV19|.|.|TRBJ1-3
CASSLLDSRNTIYF
TGTGCCAGTAGTCTTCTGGACAGCCGAAACACCATATATTTT
>13|TRBV5-1|.|TRBD1|TRBJ2-7
CASSPDRGREQYF
TGCGCCAGCAGCCCGGACAGGGGACGCGAGCAGTACTTC
>15|TRBV6-2/TRBV6-3|.|.|TRBJ1-3
CASSRGLLSGDTIYF
TGTGCCAGCAGTCGAGGACTCCTATCAGGGGACACCATATATTTT
>17|TRBV5-1|.|TRBD2|TRBJ2-1
CASSLTGGGSSYNEQFF
TGCGCCAGCAGCCTTACTGGCGGGGGGTCGTCCTACAATGAGCAGTTCTTC
>14|TRBV28|once|.|TRBJ2-1
CASRIAGISGEQFF
TGTGCCAGCAGGATCGCGGGGATCTCTGGTGAGCAGTTCTTC
>14|TRBV27|.|.|TRBJ1-1
CASSLLAGNTEAFF
TGTGCCAGCAGTTTATTGGCAGGGAACACTGAAGCTTTCTTT
>15|TRBV19|.|TRBD1|TRBJ2-7
CASSSRGTGRYEQYF
TGTGCCAGTAGTTCCCGCGGGACAGGGCGCTACGAGCAGTACTTC
>15|TRBV6-6|.|TRBD1|TRBJ1-3
CASSPTGGSGNTIYF
TGTGCCAGCAGCCCCACAGGGGGCTCTGGAAACACCATATATTTT
>17|TRBV7-9|few|.|TRBJ1-1
CASSFPGGKTMNTEAFF
TGTGCCAGCAGCTTCCCCGGGGGGAAGACGATGAACACTGAAGCTTTCTTT
>12|TRBV7-8|.|.|TRBJ2-5
CASSLHRETQYF
TGTGCCAGCAGCCTTCACAGGGAGACCCAGTACTTC
>13|TRBV4-1|once|.|TRBJ2-4
CASSQWSGDNIDF
TGCGCCAGCAGCCAATGGTCAGGGGATAATATAGACTTC
>15|TRBV6-6|.|TRBD1|TRBJ1-3
CASGTGPNSGNTIYF
TGTGCCAGCGGGACAGGGCCGAACTCTGGAAACACCATATATTTT
>15|TRBV7-2|.|.|TRBJ1-1
CASSLDGALNTEAFF
TGTGCCAGCAGCTTAGATGGGGCGCTGAACACTGAAGCTTTCTTT
>16|TRBV9|.|TRBD2|TRBJ2-1
CASSAGTSGGPYEQFF
TGTGCCAGCAGCGCAGGGACTAGCGGGGGGCCTTATGAGCAGTTCTTC
>17|TRBV19|.|.|TRBJ2-7
CASSIVVGRDLSYEQYF
TGTGCCAGTAGTATAGTAGTAGGCAGGGACTTGTCCTACGAGCAGTACTTC
>14|TRBV5-5|.|.|TRBJ2-2
CASAGTVTTGELFF
TGTGCCAGCGCGGGCACCGTGACTACCGGGGAGCTGTTTTTT
>17|TRBV18|.|TRBD1|TRBJ2-2
CASSPGSGQGRTGELFF
TGTGCCAGCTCACCAGGGTCGGGACAGGGACGGACCGGGGAGCTGTTTTTT
>18|TRBV27|.|.|TRBJ2-3
CASSQRSNLARPRDTQYF
TGTGCCAGCAGTCAACGATCGAATCTAGCGCGACCCAGGGATACGCAGTATTTT
>15|TRBV2|.|.|TRBJ1-5
CASSEATMGNQPQHF
TGTGCCAGCAGTGAAGCGACAATGGGCAATCAGCCCCAGCATTTT
>18|TRBV4-3|.|TRBD1|TRBJ2-2
CASSQQPLTGGWTGELFF
TGCGCCAGCAGCCAACAACCCCTAACAGGGGGCTGGACCGGGGAGCTGTTTTTT
>15|TRBV11-2|.|TRBD2|TRBJ2-1
CASSLGLARDNEQFF
TGTGCCAGCAGCTTGGGACTAGCTCGCGACAATGAGCAGTTCTTC
>14|TRBV7-2|.|.|TRBJ1-2
CASSLEMAGYGYTF
TGTGCCAGCAGCTTAGAAATGGCGGGCTATGGCTACACCTTC
>14|TRBV7-3|.|TRBD2|TRBJ2-7
CASSPSGDHYEQYF
TGTGCCAGCAGCCCGAGCGGGGATCACTACGAGCAGTACTTC
>13|TRBV19|.|.|TRBJ1-6
CASMGGVRSPLHF
TGTGCCAGTATGGGAGGGGTTCGGTCACCCCTCCACTTT
>17|TRBV6-1|.|.|TRBJ1-3
CASSEVRAGLARNTIYF
TGTGCCAGCAGTGAAGTGAGAGCAGGTCTCGCTAGAAACACCATATATTTT
>13|TRBV18|.|.|TRBJ1-1
CASSDTGNTEAFF
TGTGCCAGCTCAGACACAGGGAACACTGAAGCTTTCTTT
>16|TRBV4-1|.|.|TRBJ1-6
CASSQEGPAGDSPLHF
TGCGCCAGCAGCCAAGAAGGCCCAGCGGGGGATTCACCCCTCCACTTT
>14|TRBV9|.|TRBD1|TRBJ1-6
CASSERGQLSPLHF
TGTGCCAGCAGCGAGAGGGGACAGCTTTCACCCCTCCACTTT
>16|TRBV23-1|.|.|TRBJ1-1
CASSQFWAPRDTEAFF
TGCGCCAGCAGTCAATTTTGGGCCCCGCGAGACACTGAAGCTTTCTTT
>12|TRBV5-1|.|TRBD1|TRBJ1-1
CASSTGEAEAFF
TGCGCCAGCAGCACAGGGGAAGCTGAAGCTTTCTTT
>17|TRBV7-2|.|.|TRBJ2-3
CASSLSSGGTGADTQYF
TGTGCCAGCAGCTTAAGTAGCGGAGGGACGGGCGCAGATACGCAGTATTTT
>13|TRBV7-7|.|.|TRBJ2-2
CASSRRATGELFF
TGTGCCAGCAGCCGGAGAGCCACCGGGGAGCTGTTTTTT
>14|TRBV6-2/TRBV6-3|.|TRBD1|TRBJ1-2
CASSYRAGGFGYTF
TGTGCCAGCAGTTATCGTGCAGGGGGCTTTGGCTACACCTTC
>15|TRBV6-5|.|TRBD1|TRBJ2-7
CASSYGTGGAYEQYF
TGTGCCAGCAGTTACGGGACAGGGGGCGCGTACGAGCAGTACTTC
>14|TRBV28|.|TRBD1|TRBJ2-7
CASDPGQGVREQYF
TGTGCCAGCGATCCGGGACAGGGAGTAAGGGAGCAGTACTTC
>17|TRBV7-2|.|.|TRBJ2-7
CASSLSHRADGTYEQYF
TGTGCCAGCAGCTTATCCCACAGGGCCGATGGGACCTACGAGCAGTACTTC
>16|TRBV19|few|.|TRBJ1-5
CASSIELTGYGQPQHF
TGTGCCAGTAGTATAGAGCTAACAGGGTACGGCCAGCCCCAGCATTTT
>16|TRBV4-1|.|TRBD1|TRBJ2-5
CASSQDPGQGTETQYF
TGCGCCAGCAGCCAAGATCCCGGACAGGGAACCGAGACCCAGTACTTC
>13|TRBV25-1|.|.|TRBJ1-1
CASSEYGNTEAFF
TGTGCCAGCAGTGAATACGGGAACACTGAAGCTTTCTTT
>14|TRBV18|.|.|TRBJ2-4
CASSPGGAGNIQYF
TGTGCCAGCTCACCAGGTGGGGCTGGGAACATTCAGTACTTC